The 20 T cell receptor beta chains below all came from one sample that was sequenced in a study of shared clonotypes between healthy human individuals. Assay: immunoSEQ multiplex PCR; the TCRdb copy retains only in-frame clones and omits some. The profile shows 600,000 to 800,000 clones, 72% of them singletons. The sequenced material came from memory CD4+ T cells sorted from blood. Described subset: CD45RA-negative fraction. The receptors stem from a woman aged 25 to 45 in good health.

The J gene is TRBJ2-1, the V gene TRBV7-2, with a tentative D call TRBD2 (5 bases). Germline V gene sequence: CDR1 SGHTA, CDR2 FQGNSA. The CDR3 runs to 13 residues. V was clipped by 6 bases and J by 0 bases, with 6 bases between them. The CDR3 bases are TGTGCCAGCAGGGGGAGCTCCTACAATGAGCAGTTCTTC. It specifies CASRGSSYNEQFF.

This clone was counted a single time. This chain links TRBV2 with TRBJ2-2; 13 positions agree with TRBD2. V shed 4 bases and J 7 bases; nucleotides not matched to a gene: 0. The CDR3 consists of 14 residues. CDR1 is SNHLY and CDR2 is FYNNEI in the germline V gene. The CDR3 is CASSGTSGGGELFF. The CDR3 nucleotides are TGTGCCAGCAGTGGGACTAGCGGGGGCGGGGAGCTGTTTTTT.

V usage is TRBV5-1 and J usage is TRBJ1-3, with 12 bases aligning to TRBD1. The CDR3 is 21 residues long. The V gene's germline CDR1 is SGHRS and CDR2 YFSETQ. Trimming took 0 bases from V and 4 from J; bases not matched to a gene: 17. In DNA, the CDR3 is TGCGCCAGCAGCTTGGCCCGCGGAGGGACAGGGGGCGACGCTGCCGGAAACACCATATATTTT. Protein sequence: CASSLARGGTGGDAAGNTIYF.

This clone was detected only a few times. Written as DNA, the CDR3 is TGTGCCAGTAGTTCGGGACTCCCCACAGATACGCAGTATTTT. Its protein product is CASSSGLPTDTQYF. The chain couples TRBV19 to TRBJ2-3; D might be TRBD2 (6 bases). The CDR3 has 14 amino acids. The V gene lost 5 bases and the J gene lost 2 bases, with 11 bases spanning the gap. Looked up from germline, CDR1 is LNHDA and CDR2 is SQIVND (reference sequence).

CDR3 region: CASSEYSLGPGDTQYF. CDR3 nucleotide sequence: TGTGCCAGCAGTGAATATTCCCTAGGGCCCGGAGATACGCAGTATTTT. This rearrangement joins TRBV2 to TRBJ2-3; D not certain. From germline, CDR1 is SNHLY and CDR2 FYNNEI. The CDR3 extends over 16 amino acids. V lost 2 bases and J lost 5, with 17 bases in between.

This clone was detected a few times. CDR3 DNA: TGTGCCAGCAACCCCCTAGCGGCTGTGCAAGAGACCCAGTACTTC. This encodes CASNPLAAVQETQYF. The V and J genes are TRBV2 and TRBJ2-5, with 7 nucleotides matching TRBD2. Germline V gene data show CDR1 as SNHLY and CDR2 as FYNNEI. The CDR3 spans 15 residues. The V gene end was trimmed by 7 bases and the J gene end by 2 bases; junction bases not matched to a gene: 10.

The V gene is TRBV4-1, the J gene TRBJ2-3, with 11 bases identical to TRBD2. Germline V gives CDR1 MGHRA, CDR2 YSYEKL. The CDR3 sequence is 14 residues long. The trim removed 1 base at V and 11 bases at J, leaving 5 bases unmatched. The CDR3 DNA sequence: TGCGCCAGCAGCCAAGTAGCGGGAGGGGGTAAGCAGTATTTT. Residues: CASSQVAGGGKQYF.

As for this clone: Other nucleotide sequences in the sample specify the same CDR3. V gene TRBV2 combines with J gene TRBJ1-5; D unclear. Germline CDR1 SNHLY, CDR2 FYNNEI. V gave up 2 bases and J gave up 1 base, with 9 bases separating them. This CDR3 has 15 amino acids. CDR3 sequence: CASSERGYSNQPQHF. The CDR3 region has the DNA TGTGCCAGCAGTGAACGTGGGTACAGCAATCAGCCCCAGCATTTT. Complete variable domain (other parts from reference TRBV2 and TRBJ1-5): EPEVTQTPSHQVTQMGQEVILRCVPISNHLYFYWYRQILGQKVEFLVSFYNNEISEKSEIFDDQFSVERPDGSNFTLKIRSTKLEDSAMYFCASSERGYSNQPQHFGDGTRLSIL.

The rearrangement uses TRBV19 and TRBJ2-2; D assignment may be TRBD1 or TRBD2 (5 bases each). Per the germline V gene, CDR1 is LNHDA and CDR2 is SQIVND (reference sequence). V lost 7 bases and J 6 bases, leaving 18 bases between the germline ends. The CDR3 length is 15 residues. CDR3 coding DNA: TGTGCCAGTAAGTCCGGGACCAGGATTCCCGGGGAGCTGTTTTTT. Residues: CASKSGTRIPGELFF.

On this clone: Within the sample, other DNA sequences also encode this same CDR3. The gene calls are TRBV6-1 and TRBJ1-5, with 8 bases identical to TRBD1. The CDR3 length is 15 residues. CDR1 is MNHNS and CDR2 is SASEGT in the germline V gene. Trimming took 2 bases from V and 3 from J; bases not matched to a gene: 3. As DNA, the CDR3 is TGTGCCAGCAGTGAATGGACAGGGATCAATCAGCCCCAGCATTTT. Translating gives CASSEWTGINQPQHF.

In regard to this clone: A read error is the likely source, as a far larger clone sits one nucleotide away. The rearrangement uses TRBV11-2 and TRBJ2-7; D is uncertain. Trimming removed 1 base at V and 2 bases at J, with 6 bases between. Germline CDR1 is SGHAT and CDR2 is FQNNGV. This CDR3 has 13 residues. In nucleotides, the CDR3 is TGTGCCAGCAGCTTAGGGATGGCCTACGAGCAGTACTTC. Translation: CASSLGMAYEQYF.

This chain connects TRBV6-6 to TRBJ2-5; 12 bases map to TRBD1. V lost 5 bases and J lost 7; bases outside the gene matches: 8. This CDR3 has 15 residues. Germline assignment: CDR1 MNHNY and CDR2 SVGAGI (reference sequence). CDR3 in amino acids: CASSPRDRGRGTQYF. The CDR3 nucleotides are TGTGCCAGCAGTCCTCGGGACAGGGGGCGGGGGACCCAGTACTTC.

The CDR3 is CASSQVFRGQDTQYF. Written as DNA, the CDR3 is TGCGCCAGCAGCCAAGTTTTCAGGGGACAAGATACGCAGTATTTT. The chain carries TRBV4-1 and TRBJ2-3; D is possibly TRBD1 (6 bases). The CDR3 covers 15 residues. CDR1 is MGHRA, CDR2 YSYEKL, per germline. The V and J ends lost 1 base and 5 bases respectively, with 13 bases between them.

The chain is built from TRBV11-2 and TRBJ1-5, with D perhaps matching TRBD1 (5 bases). The germline V and J ends were trimmed by 5 bases and 2 bases, with 13 bases remaining between them. This CDR3 has 15 residues. Germline assignment: CDR1 SGHAT and CDR2 FQNNGV. The CDR3 region is CASSPGRARNQPQHF. Written as DNA, the CDR3 is TGTGCCAGCAGCCCAGGGAGGGCGCGCAATCAGCCCCAGCATTTT.

The V call is TRBV5-1, the J call TRBJ1-1, with TRBD1 as a possible D gene (6 bases). Germline CDR1 is SGHRS and CDR2 is YFSETQ. Trimming pared 0 bases from V and 7 bases from J, leaving 25 bases between. The CDR3 sequence is 18 residues long. The CDR3 region is CASSLAPPGVSVILEAFF. CDR3 sequence (DNA): TGCGCCAGCAGCTTGGCCCCACCAGGGGTTAGCGTTATACTTGAAGCTTTCTTT.

The rearrangement joins TRBV4-1 to TRBJ2-1; D is uncertain. Trimming stripped 0 bases from V and 10 bases from J, with 13 bases between. Germline assignment: CDR1 MGHRA and CDR2 YSYEKL. The CDR3 sequence is 14 residues long. Here the CDR3 reads CASSQDPTLLEQFF. The CDR3 nucleotides read TGCGCCAGCAGCCAAGACCCCACACTCTTGGAGCAGTTCTTC.

The genes are TRBV28 and TRBJ1-2, with TRBD1 as a possible D gene (6 bases). This CDR3 region has 15 residues. The V end was cut by 1 base, the J end by 2 bases, with 11 bases between. Germline assignment: CDR1 MDHEN and CDR2 SYDVKM. This CDR3 reads CASSLLGGENYGYTF. The CDR3 DNA follows: TGTGCCAGCAGTTTATTGGGGGGCGAAAACTATGGCTACACCTTC.

This chain connects TRBV28 to TRBJ2-2; TRBD1 or TRBD2 may be the D gene (5 bases each). CDR3 length: 14 amino acids. Per germline, CDR1 MDHEN and CDR2 SYDVKM. V lost 5 bases and J lost 5, with 12 bases in between. The CDR3, as DNA: TGTGCCAGCAGTCCCCATGGGGGTACCGGGGAGCTGTTTTTT. Its translation: CASSPHGGTGELFF. The full variable domain, in which reference TRBV28 and TRBJ2-2 provide the parts outside the CDR3, is DVKVTQSSRYLVKRTGEKVFLECVQDMDHENMFWYRQDPGLGLRLIYFSYDVKMKEKGDIPEGYSVSREKKERFSLILESASTNQTSMYLCASSPHGGTGELFFGEGSRLTVL.

The chain uses TRBV7-2 and TRBJ2-7; TRBD1 matches at 8 bases. The CDR3 has 15 residues. The germline V gene has CDR1 SGHTA and CDR2 FQGNSA. The V gene end was trimmed by 1 base and the J gene end by 4 bases; junction bases not matched to a gene: 6. The CDR3 loop reads CASSLEETGVYEQYF. In DNA form, the CDR3 reads TGTGCCAGCAGCTTAGAAGAGACAGGGGTGTACGAGCAGTACTTC.

V and J are TRBV27 and TRBJ2-7; 10 bases are shared with TRBD2. Trimming cost V 4 bases and J 3 bases; bases outside gene matches: 3. CDR3 size: 14 residues. Germline V lookup: CDR1 MNHEY, CDR2 SMNVEV (reference sequence). Here the CDR3 reads CASSWTSGLYEQYF. The CDR3 DNA sequence: TGTGCCAGCAGTTGGACTAGCGGACTCTACGAGCAGTACTTC.